Each of the 19 T cell receptor beta chains below was sequenced from the same sample in a study of shared clonotypes between healthy human individuals. Sequencing was performed with immunoSEQ multiplex PCR; in TCRdb, only in-frame clones are kept and a portion is missing. This table has about 230,000 clones, 65% appearing once. Sequences were obtained from memory CD4+ T cells sorted from blood. Noted subset: CD45RA-negative fraction. The receptors stem from a man aged 25 to 40 in good health.

The chain links TRBV4-1 to TRBJ2-2; the D is unclear. The V and J ends lost 1 base and 0 bases respectively, with 9 bases between them. The CDR3 runs 16 residues. Germline CDR1 reads MGHRA; CDR2 reads YSYEKL. As DNA, the CDR3 is TGCGCCAGCAGCCAAGCGGCCAGTGCGAACACCGGGGAGCTGTTTTTT. It translates to CASSQAASANTGELFF.

This clone has more than one count but fewer than ten. The genes are TRBV19 and TRBJ2-5; 10 bases agree with TRBD1. Trimming cost V 5 bases and J 3 bases; bases outside gene matches: 6. Germline V gene lookup returns CDR1 LNHDA and CDR2 SQIVND (reference sequence). The CDR3 contains 15 residues. CDR3 in amino acids: CASSVGQGGKETQYF. The CDR3 DNA reads as TGTGCCAGTAGTGTCGGACAGGGGGGGAAAGAGACCCAGTACTTC.

J is TRBJ2-3 and V is TRBV5-1; D not certain. Looked up from germline, CDR1 is SGHRS and CDR2 is YFSETQ. This CDR3 spans 14 amino acids. V was cut by 0 bases and J by 0 bases, with 5 bases left in between. CDR3 sequence reads: CASSLGVSTDTQYF. CDR3 nucleotides: TGCGCCAGCAGCTTGGGAGTTAGCACAGATACGCAGTATTTT.

A few counts support this clone. The chain joins TRBV28 to TRBJ2-1; tentative D call: TRBD2 (6 bases). Trimming took off 7 bases at V and 8 bases at J, with 18 bases between the two ends. The CDR3 extends over 14 amino acids. Germline V gene sequence: CDR1 MDHEN, CDR2 SYDVKM. CDR3 residues: CASKASGRRDEQFF. As DNA, the CDR3 is TGTGCCAGCAAGGCGAGCGGGCGAAGGGATGAGCAGTTCTTC. Looking up the rest from reference TRBV28 and TRBJ2-1 gives the full variable domain: DVKVTQSSRYLVKRTGEKVFLECVQDMDHENMFWYRQDPGLGLRLIYFSYDVKMKEKGDIPEGYSVSREKKERFSLILESASTNQTSMYLCASKASGRRDEQFFGPGTRLTVL.

The V gene is TRBV5-1, the J gene TRBJ2-4; a possible D gene is TRBD1 (6 bases). Trimming pared 4 bases from V and 3 bases from J, leaving 14 bases between. CDR3 length: 15 residues. Germline V CDR1 and CDR2: SGHRS, YFSETQ. The CDR3 DNA reads as TGCGCCAGCAGCCCGACCGCAGGGGACAAAAACATTCAGTACTTC. Amino acids: CASSPTAGDKNIQYF.

V and J are TRBV7-2 and TRBJ2-4, with D unclear. CDR1 is SGHTA and CDR2 is FQGNSA in the germline V gene. The CDR3 covers 13 residues. Trimming removed 2 bases at V and 0 bases at J, with 2 bases between. The CDR3 nucleotides read TGTGCCAGCAGCTTACTAGCCAAAAACATTCAGTACTTC. This translates into CASSLLAKNIQYF. Filled out from reference TRBV7-2 and TRBJ2-4, the complete variable domain reads GAGVSQSPSNKVTEKGKDVELRCDPISGHTALYWYRQSLGQGLEFLIYFQGNSAPDKSGLPSDRFSAERTGGSVSTLTIQRTQQEDSAVYLCASSLLAKNIQYFGAGTRLSVL.

The rearrangement uses TRBV11-3 and TRBJ2-1; the D is unclear. The V gene lost 5 bases and the J gene lost 4 bases, with 12 bases spanning the gap. The CDR3 consists of 14 residues. Per the germline V gene, CDR1 is SGHNT and CDR2 is YENEEA. CDR3 protein: CASSTPAGYNEQFF. CDR3 nucleotide sequence: TGTGCCAGCAGCACTCCGGCTGGTTACAATGAGCAGTTCTTC.

The chain joins TRBV5-4 to TRBJ2-4, with 7 bases fitting TRBD2. This CDR3 is built from 18 residues. Germline V gene sequence: CDR1 SGHNT, CDR2 YYREEE (reference sequence). Unmatched junction bases numbered 10, after V lost 0 bases and J lost 1 base. CDR3 protein: CASSLVFGGRRAKNIQYF. The CDR3 nucleotides read TGTGCCAGCAGCTTGGTATTTGGCGGGAGAAGGGCCAAAAACATTCAGTACTTC.

As regards this clone: At the DNA level, this CDR3 is encoded by other sequences in the same sample as well. V usage is TRBV7-3 and J usage is TRBJ2-3, with TRBD2 matching 10 bases. This CDR3 has 14 residues. Germline loops: CDR1 SGHTA, CDR2 FQGTGA. Germline trimming cut 2 bases from V and 6 bases from J; bases unmatched to any gene: 2. CDR3 in amino acids: CASSLRSGRDTQYF. In nucleotides, the CDR3 is TGTGCCAGCAGCTTACGTAGCGGGAGGGATACGCAGTATTTT.

In regard to this clone: Relative to the germline gene, one junction end is altered; a read error may explain this. This rearrangement joins TRBV20-1 to TRBJ2-3; D unresolved. This CDR3 is built from 10 residues. Germline V CDR1 and CDR2: DFQATT, SNEGSKA (reference sequence). The CDR3 DNA reads as TGCAGTGCTAGAGACCCTGAAATCCTTTTT. This sequence encodes CSARDPEILF.

The chain links TRBV5-4 to TRBJ1-1; no clear D. The CDR3 sequence is 20 residues long. Between the trimmed V and J ends, which lost 0 bases and 5 bases, there was a span of 29 bases. The germline gives CDR1 SGHNT, CDR2 YYREEE (reference sequence). CDR3 sequence reads: CASSLVGLEGRRAWNTEAFF. The CDR3 coding sequence is TGTGCCAGCAGCTTGGTGGGGTTGGAGGGAAGGAGAGCGTGGAATACTGAAGCTTTCTTT.

This clone was seen more than once but under ten times. The chain employs TRBV15 and TRBJ2-2; either TRBD1 or TRBD2 may fit D (5 bases each). Trimming pared 9 bases from V and 5 bases from J, leaving 22 bases between. Looked up from germline, CDR1 is LNHNV and CDR2 is YYDKDF (reference sequence). CDR3 length: 16 amino acids. As DNA, the CDR3 is TGTGCCACTCTCCCTGCGGCAGGGAGTAGAACCGGGGAGCTGTTTTTT. This sequence encodes CATLPAAGSRTGELFF.

This clone was found many times. J is TRBJ2-7 and V is TRBV5-1; tentatively, D is TRBD2 (6 bases). This CDR3 spans 15 amino acids. V lost 0 bases to trimming and J lost 4 bases, with 14 bases between them. Germline V gene lookup returns CDR1 SGHRS and CDR2 YFSETQ. CDR3 sequence (DNA): TGCGCCAGCAGCTTGGGTGGACCGGGAGTATACGAGCAGTACTTC. Its protein product is CASSLGGPGVYEQYF.

The CDR3 spells CASSQGRTNYGYTF. In nucleotides, the CDR3 is TGCGCCAGCAGCCAAGGACGGACTAACTATGGCTACACCTTC. The J gene is TRBJ1-2, the V gene TRBV4-3; D call uncertain. V was trimmed by 1 base and J by 0 bases, leaving 6 bases between them. The CDR3 is 14 residues long. Germline lookup yields CDR1 LGHNA and CDR2 YSLEER.

The chain employs TRBV6-1 and TRBJ1-1; TRBD1 matches 8 bases. The V gene's germline CDR1 is MNHNS and CDR2 SASEGT. This CDR3 region has 14 residues. V lost 4 bases and J lost 1; bases outside the gene matches: 2. CDR3 bases: TGTGCCAGCAGTGTGGGGACAGGGAACACTGAAGCTTTCTTT. It translates to CASSVGTGNTEAFF.

This clone was observed a few times. This sequence joins TRBV27 and TRBJ2-2; D not certain. This CDR3 contains 13 residues. CDR1 is MNHEY and CDR2 is SMNVEV in the germline V gene (reference sequence). Trimming left V 6 bases short and J 4 bases short, with 9 bases between. For the CDR3, the DNA is TGTGCCAGCAGACTACGAGGCACCGGGGAGCTGTTTTTT. Its translation: CASRLRGTGELFF.

The J gene is TRBJ2-7, the V gene TRBV11-3; TRBD2 might be the D (7 bases). Trimming left V 3 bases short and J 4 bases short, with 10 bases between. The CDR3 is 13 residues long. The germline CDR1 and CDR2 sequences are SGHNT and YENEEA. CDR3 sequence: CASSLGGQYEQYF. The CDR3 DNA follows: TGTGCCAGCAGCTTGGGGGGGCAATACGAGCAGTACTTC.

This chain uses TRBV19 with TRBJ2-5; D is unclear. The CDR3 is 15 residues long. Germline CDR1 is LNHDA and CDR2 is SQIVND (reference sequence). V lost 3 bases, J lost 4 bases, and 15 bases lay in between. CDR3 loop: CASSMRTPLGETQYF. The CDR3 DNA reads TGTGCCAGTAGTATGCGTACTCCATTGGGAGAGACCCAGTACTTC.

This chain connects TRBV28 to TRBJ2-4; D perhaps matches TRBD1 (6 bases). Germline CDR1 MDHEN, CDR2 SYDVKM. The CDR3 length is 16 residues. Deletions cut 6 bases from V and 6 bases from J, with 21 bases between. CDR3 in DNA: TGTGCCAGCAGAAACAGGGTAAAGGGGTCAGGAAACATTCAGTACTTC. Its protein is CASRNRVKGSGNIQYF.